The 21 T cell receptor beta chains reported below all come from one sample, sequenced in a study of shared clonotypes between healthy human individuals. The table came from immunoSEQ multiplex PCR; TCRdb's copy has only in-frame clones and leaves some out. Of approximately 2,300,000 clones in the sample, roughly 92% were seen once. Sequenced input: naive CD4+ T cells from PBMCs. Specified subset: CD45RA+ positively selected. These receptor sequences come from a man aged 18-30 years in good health. Some clones in this sample may be carry-over from other donors' samples.

V gene TRBV11-3 combines with J gene TRBJ2-3, with unresolved D. The CDR3 spans 13 residues. Germline CDR1 SGHNT, CDR2 YENEEA. Trimming took off 11 bases at V and 6 bases at J, with 18 bases between the two ends. Here the CDR3 reads CASSREAWDTQYF. The CDR3 nucleotides are TGTGCCTCCAGCCGAGAAGCCTGGGATACGCAGTATTTT.

This clone appeared a single time. The V call is TRBV6-5, the J call TRBJ2-1, with 7 positions matching TRBD2. The CDR3 sequence is 16 residues long. The V and J ends lost 2 bases and 1 base, in that order; junction bases with no gene match: 5. Looked up from germline, CDR1 is MNHEY and CDR2 is SVGAGI. The CDR3, as DNA: TGTGCCAGCAGTTACGTGCGCGGGGGATCCTACAATGAGCAGTTCTTC. Translating it yields CASSYVRGGSYNEQFF.

This chain uses TRBV7-9 with TRBJ2-7, with TRBD1 matching over 7 bases. Germline V lookup: CDR1 SEHNR, CDR2 FQNEAQ (reference sequence). The length of the CDR3 is 13 residues. After removal of 3 bases from V and 3 bases from J, the junction contained 2 bases not matched to a gene. CDR3 nucleotide sequence: TGTGCCAGCAGCTTCCCAGGGGGCTACGAGCAGTACTTC. It encodes CASSFPGGYEQYF.

V and J are TRBV25-1 and TRBJ2-7; tentatively, D is TRBD1 (7 bases). The V and J ends lost 3 bases and 4 bases respectively, with 19 bases between them. This CDR3 is 16 amino acids long. The V gene's germline CDR1 is MGHDK and CDR2 SYGVNS. The CDR3 reads CASSENSGRGLYEQYF. CDR3 coding DNA: TGTGCCAGCAGTGAGAATAGCGGCAGGGGGTTGTACGAGCAGTACTTC.

About this clone: Other nucleotide sequences from this sample produce the same CDR3. The J gene is TRBJ2-6, the V gene TRBV11-2; D unresolved. The V end lost 5 bases, the J end lost 0 bases, and 5 bases lay between the germline ends. CDR1 and CDR2 from the germline V gene are SGHAT and FQNNGV. The CDR3 is made up of 14 amino acids. The CDR3 loop is CASSPTSGANVLTF. CDR3 sequence (DNA): TGTGCCAGCAGCCCTACCTCTGGGGCCAACGTCCTGACTTTC.

This chain connects TRBV2 to TRBJ1-4; maybe TRBD1 (5 bases). V was pared by 0 bases and J by 5 bases, with 10 bases between. This CDR3 has 15 residues. Germline CDR1 is SNHLY and CDR2 is FYNNEI. DNA of the CDR3: TGTGCCAGCAGTGAAGCTGCCAGGGCGAATGAAAAACTGTTTTTT. Amino acid sequence: CASSEAARANEKLFF.

This clone appeared once. The chain has TRBV4-3 and TRBJ1-2; weak D call: TRBD1 (5 bases). The germline V gene has CDR1 LGHNA and CDR2 YSLEER. The V end was cut by 0 bases, the J end by 4 bases, with 21 bases between. The CDR3 covers 18 residues. In DNA form, the CDR3 reads TGCGCCAGCAGCCAAGATAGGATCAGGGCCTCCCTTTTCTATGGCTACACCTTC. Translating it yields CASSQDRIRASLFYGYTF.

The V call is TRBV7-3, the J call TRBJ2-7; unclear D gene. V gave up 3 bases and J gave up 0 bases, with 9 bases separating them. The CDR3 is 14 residues long. Per the germline V gene, CDR1 is SGHTA and CDR2 is FQGTGA. The CDR3 reads CASSLDHNSYEQYF. For the CDR3, the DNA is TGTGCCAGCAGCTTGGACCACAACTCCTACGAGCAGTACTTC.

The table lists this clone with a count of one. CDR3 coding DNA: TGTGCCAGCAGTCCTGGGGGCGCCTGGGGTAGTACGCAGTATTTT. Protein: CASSPGGAWGSTQYF. The rearrangement joins TRBV27 to TRBJ2-3; tentatively, D is TRBD1 (6 bases). V was trimmed by 5 bases and J by 8 bases, leaving 20 bases between them. The CDR3 runs 15 residues. Germline CDR1 reads MNHEY; CDR2 reads SMNVEV (reference sequence).

CDR3 in amino acids: CASSSLGSLNTEAFF. In DNA form, the CDR3 reads TGTGCCAGCAGTTCATTAGGATCCCTGAACACTGAAGCTTTCTTT. The V and J genes are TRBV28 and TRBJ1-1; D is ambiguous. V lost 4 bases, J lost 0 bases, and 12 bases lay in between. Per germline, CDR1 MDHEN and CDR2 SYDVKM. The CDR3 is made up of 15 amino acids.

The V call is TRBV7-9, the J call TRBJ2-1; no clear D gene. Germline loops: CDR1 SEHNR, CDR2 FQNEAQ (reference sequence). The CDR3 spans 15 residues. V was shortened by 0 bases and J by 0 bases, with 6 bases between the two germline ends. CDR3 protein: CASSLADSSYNEQFF. CDR3 nucleotide sequence: TGTGCCAGCAGCTTAGCGGATAGCTCCTACAATGAGCAGTTCTTC.

The chain is built from TRBV7-6 and TRBJ2-5, with TRBD1 as a possible D gene (6 bases). CDR1 and CDR2 from the germline V gene are SGHVS and FNYEAQ. This CDR3 spans 16 amino acids. Trimming pared 2 bases from V and 0 bases from J, leaving 13 bases between. The CDR3 region has the DNA TGTGCCAGCAGCTTAAATCAGGGGACATACCAAGAGACCCAGTACTTC. Its translation is CASSLNQGTYQETQYF.

The gene calls are TRBV6-1 and TRBJ2-5; D not certain. The CDR3 loop spans 12 amino acids. Trimming stripped 7 bases from V and 0 bases from J, with 6 bases between. The germline V gene encodes CDR1 MNHNS and CDR2 SASEGT. The CDR3 sequence is CASIGDQETQYF. The CDR3 DNA reads as TGTGCCAGCATTGGGGACCAAGAGACCCAGTACTTC.

The CDR3 region has the DNA TGTGCCAGCAGTGAACGGACAGGGGGTTTCTACGAGCAGTACTTC. Protein sequence: CASSERTGGFYEQYF. The chain recombines TRBV2 with TRBJ2-7, with 10 positions matching TRBD1. Germline CDR1 and CDR2: SNHLY and FYNNEI. The CDR3 has 15 amino acids. V lost 2 bases to trimming and J lost 3 bases; unmatched junction nucleotides: 4.

Of note for this clone: Other DNA sequences from this sample encode an identical CDR3 as well. The rearrangement uses TRBV18 and TRBJ2-5; no clear D. The germline V gene encodes CDR1 KGHSH and CDR2 LQKENI. The V gene lost 1 base and the J gene lost 2 bases, with 5 bases spanning the gap. This CDR3 has 13 amino acids. CDR3 in DNA: TGTGCCAGCTCACCACTTGCACAAGAGACCCAGTACTTC. Its translation is CASSPLAQETQYF. The full variable domain, its missing parts supplied by reference TRBV18 and TRBJ2-5, is NAGVMQNPRHLVRRRGQEARLRCSPMKGHSHVYWYRQLPEEGLKFMVYLQKENIIDESGMPKERFSAEFPKEGPSILRIQQVVRGDSAAYFCASSPLAQETQYFGPGTRLLVL.

The chain employs TRBV4-3 and TRBJ2-1, with D hard to call. Germline assignment: CDR1 LGHNA and CDR2 YSLEER. CDR3 length: 16 residues. V lost 1 base and J 3 bases, leaving 13 bases between the germline ends. The CDR3 region has the DNA TGCGCCAGCAGCCAAGCGGCTAGAAGCCACTACAATGAGCAGTTCTTC. It codes for CASSQAARSHYNEQFF.

The chain has TRBV19 and TRBJ2-3, with 7 bases lining up with TRBD1. The CDR3 loop spans 16 amino acids. Looked up from germline, CDR1 is LNHDA and CDR2 is SQIVND (reference sequence). V lost 6 bases, J lost 1 base, and 10 bases stayed unmatched. This CDR3 reads CASSLVGGLGTDTQYF. CDR3 nucleotide sequence: TGTGCCAGTAGCCTAGTAGGGGGCCTGGGCACAGATACGCAGTATTTT. Together with reference TRBV19 and TRBJ2-3, the CDR3 gives the full variable domain: DGGITQSPKYLFRKEGQNVTLSCEQNLNHDAMYWYRQDPGQGLRLIYYSQIVNDFQKGDIAEGYSVSREKKESFPLTVTSAQKNPTAFYLCASSLVGGLGTDTQYFGPGTRLTVL.

V and J are TRBV7-3 and TRBJ2-1; tentatively, D is TRBD2 (5 bases). V lost 5 bases and J lost 4, with 15 bases in between. CDR1 SGHTA and CDR2 FQGTGA come from the germline V gene. This CDR3 has 15 amino acids. The CDR3 DNA is TGTGCCAGCAGCCCAATGAGCGGTACATACAATGAGCAGTTCTTC. This translates into CASSPMSGTYNEQFF.

This clone was counted a single time. The chain employs TRBV18 and TRBJ2-5; D is unclear. The germline CDR1 and CDR2 sequences are KGHSH and LQKENI. Trimming pared 4 bases from V and 5 bases from J, leaving 14 bases between. This CDR3 is built from 14 residues. The chain's CDR3 is CASSQRSWWETQYF. CDR3 bases: TGTGCCAGCTCACAACGGTCATGGTGGGAGACCCAGTACTTC.

This clone was seen a handful of times. The chain joins TRBV6-5 to TRBJ1-2, with TRBD1 as a possible D gene (6 bases). V was shortened by 7 bases and J by 0 bases, with 12 bases between the two germline ends. CDR1 and CDR2 (germline): MNHEY, SVGAGI. The CDR3 is 14 amino acids. The CDR3 nucleotides read TGTGCCAGCAAGAGGACAGCTTCTAACTATGGCTACACCTTC. Translating gives CASKRTASNYGYTF.

CDR3 nucleotide sequence: TGTGCCAGCAGCTTGGGGCCAGGAGGTTCTAACTATGGCTACACCTTC. This translates into CASSLGPGGSNYGYTF. The genes are TRBV5-4 and TRBJ1-2; no clear D. V shed 0 bases and J shed 0 bases, with 12 bases lying between them. The CDR3 has 16 amino acids. Germline V CDR1 and CDR2: SGHNT, YYREEE (reference sequence).